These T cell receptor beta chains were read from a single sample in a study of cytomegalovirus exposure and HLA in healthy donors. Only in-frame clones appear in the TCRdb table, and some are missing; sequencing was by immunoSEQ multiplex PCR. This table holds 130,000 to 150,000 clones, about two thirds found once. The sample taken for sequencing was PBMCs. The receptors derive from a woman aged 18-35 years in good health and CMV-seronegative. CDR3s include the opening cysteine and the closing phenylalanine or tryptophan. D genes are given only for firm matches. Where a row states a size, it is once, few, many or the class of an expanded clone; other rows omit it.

TGTGCCAGCAGCTTTCAGCGGGGGGAGTCTGGGGCCAACGTCCTGACTTTC | CASSFQRGESGANVLTF | TRBD2 | TRBJ2-6 | NA | TRBV5-5
TGCGCCAGCAGCTTGCGGGGGGCAAGGACTAATGAAAAACTGTTTTTT | CASSLRGARTNEKLFF | NA | TRBJ1-4 | NA | TRBV5-1
TGTGCCAGCAGCTTAATGCCCATCGGTAGCGGGGGAGCCAGCAATGAGCAGTTCTTC | CASSLMPIGSGGASNEQFF | TRBD2 | TRBJ2-1 | NA | TRBV7-3
TGTGCCATCAGTGAAGCGGGAGGGCCCGGCACAGATACGCAGTATTTT | CAISEAGGPGTDTQYF | TRBD2 | TRBJ2-3 | NA | TRBV10-3
TGCAGCGTCCGAAAAGAGGACAGCTATGGCTACACCTTC | CSVRKEDSYGYTF | NA | TRBJ1-2 | NA | TRBV29-1
TGTGCCAGCTCACCATATTTAACAGGGGGCACGTTAAATGAGCAGTTCTTC | CASSPYLTGGTLNEQFF | TRBD1 | TRBJ2-1 | NA | TRBV18
TGTGCCAGCAGCCCCGAAGCGGGGGGCCACTACAATGAGCAGTTCTTC | CASSPEAGGHYNEQFF | TRBD2 | TRBJ2-1 | NA | TRBV14
TGTGCCAGCAGCCGGGACAGGGGAGTCTTCACTGAAGCTTTCTTT | CASSRDRGVFTEAFF | TRBD1 | TRBJ1-1 | NA | TRBV7-9
TGTGCCAGTAGTATAGGGAGACTAGCGGGAGGCCGGGGGGAGACCCAGTACTTC | CASSIGRLAGGRGETQYF | TRBD2 | TRBJ2-5 | few | TRBV19
TGCAGTGCTAGCAGACAGGGCGAAGCTTTCTTT | CSASRQGEAFF | TRBD1 | TRBJ1-1 | once | TRBV20-1
TGCGCCAGCAGCCAAGCGGACGGACAGGCCTATGAAGCTTTCTTT | CASSQADGQAYEAFF | TRBD1 | TRBJ1-1 | NA | TRBV4-1
TGTGCCAGCAGCGCGCATATGAACACTGAAGCTTTCTTT | CASSAHMNTEAFF | NA | TRBJ1-1 | NA | TRBV7-2
TGTGCCAGCAGCTTGGGGGACAACTCTGGAAACACCATATATTTT | CASSLGDNSGNTIYF | NA | TRBJ1-3 | few | TRBV7-8
TGTTCCAGCAGCTTCGGGGGGGCCTACGAGCAGTACTTC | CSSSFGGAYEQYF | TRBD2 | TRBJ2-7 | NA | TRBV7-9
TGTGCCAGTAGTGCGTCACTCAGGGTGGGTAAGGGCTACACCTTC | CASSASLRVGKGYTF | NA | TRBJ1-2 | few | TRBV19
TGCAGCGGAGCGGGACAAAAGGGTGATGGCTACACCTTC | CSGAGQKGDGYTF | NA | TRBJ1-2 | once | TRBV29-1
TGCAGCGTTGCAGGCAGGGGCTATGAGCAGTTCTTC | CSVAGRGYEQFF | NA | TRBJ2-1 | once | TRBV29-1
TGTGCCAGCAGCCAGGACAGAACCACAGATACGCAGTATTTT | CASSQDRTTDTQYF | NA | TRBJ2-3 | NA | TRBV4-2
TGTGCCAGCAGCTTAGTGACAGGGGGCTCCTACGAGCAGTACTTC | CASSLVTGGSYEQYF | TRBD1 | TRBJ2-7 | few | TRBV7-2
TGTGCCAGCAGCAGGGACAGCAGCAATCGGCCCCAGCATTTT | CASSRDSSNRPQHF | TRBD1 | TRBJ1-5 | NA | TRBV11-2
TGTGCCAGCAGTACAGGTCCCATCAACACTGAAGCTTTCTTT | CASSTGPINTEAFF | NA | TRBJ1-1 | few | TRBV6-5
TGTGCCAGCAGGACCGGGACTAGCGAACAAGAGACCCAGTACTTC | CASRTGTSEQETQYF | TRBD2 | TRBJ2-5 | NA | TRBV27
TGTGCCAGCGGAACTGGGGCCAACGGCCTGACTTTC | CASGTGANGLTF | NA | TRBJ2-6 | NA | TRBV6-5
TGTGCCAGCAGCCTTCAGGGGGAAATTAATTCACCCCTCCACTTT | CASSLQGEINSPLHF | TRBD1 | TRBJ1-6 | NA | TRBV6-6
TGCGCCAGCAGCTTGGCCGAGACAGGGTCCGGTCAGCCCCAGCATTTT | CASSLAETGSGQPQHF | TRBD1 | TRBJ1-5 | NA | TRBV5-1
TGCGCCAGCAGCTGGGATACTAGCGTAAGCACCGGGGAGCTGTTTTTT | CASSWDTSVSTGELFF | TRBD2 | TRBJ2-2 | NA | TRBV5-1
TGTGCCACCAGCAGACACCCCCAACCGGGGAATAGCAATCAGCCCCAGCATTTT | CATSRHPQPGNSNQPQHF | NA | TRBJ1-5 | NA | TRBV15
TGTGCCAGCAGTATTGGGGGACAGGGGATTGAAAAACTGTTTTTT | CASSIGGQGIEKLFF | TRBD1 | TRBJ1-4 | NA | TRBV9
TGTGCCAGCAGCTTAACCCCACAGGGTAACTATGGCTACACCTTC | CASSLTPQGNYGYTF | NA | TRBJ1-2 | NA | TRBV7-2
TGTGCCAGCAGCTCGGCGGGGCTCGGTCGGGACACTGAAGCTTTCTTT | CASSSAGLGRDTEAFF | NA | TRBJ1-1 | NA | TRBV5-4
TGTGCCAGCAGCTTGGGGGGCGGGAGGGGGCGGAATGAGCAGTTCTTC | CASSLGGGRGRNEQFF | TRBD2 | TRBJ2-1 | few | TRBV5-4
TGTGCCAGCAGCTCGATCCTTTTATCTAGCTATGGCTACACCTTC | CASSSILLSSYGYTF | NA | TRBJ1-2 | NA | TRBV7-2
TGTGCCAGCAGTGTGGGACAAGCAAGCACAGATACGCAGTATTTT | CASSVGQASTDTQYF | NA | TRBJ2-3 | NA | TRBV25-1